The sequence of this T cell receptor beta chain was determined in a study of blood T cells in healthy people across ages. Study observations and caveats: Lack of knowledge of donor CMV status possibly confounded expanded clonotype changes.

Each individual donor underwent a draw of roughly 10 milliliters of peripheral blood. Isolating PBMCs gave at least 6.5 million of these cells per sample. With a J-beta primer mix and a sample-barcoded 5' primer, a second PCR ran about 7 to 12 cycles. MiXCR was run by TCRdb on the 5' RACE reads, yielding one entry per CDR3 protein. The sample lists roughly 1.6 million distinct CDR3 sequences; 30% to 40% were seen once. Comments on this clonotype: Its antigen is as yet unknown.

This receptor was taken from a young woman in good health. Sequencing was carried out using blood.

The CDR3 is CASSVGQPAGGPINEQFF. In DNA, the CDR3 is TGTGCCAGCAGCGTAGGTCAACCAGCGGGAGGGCCTATCAATGAGCAGTTCTTC. This rearrangement joins TRBV9 to TRBJ2-1; 10 bases align to TRBD2. With 0 bases clipped from V and 6 bases from J, the junction kept 12 bases outside the gene matches. The CDR3 runs 18 residues. Germline CDR1 SGDLS, CDR2 YYNGEE.